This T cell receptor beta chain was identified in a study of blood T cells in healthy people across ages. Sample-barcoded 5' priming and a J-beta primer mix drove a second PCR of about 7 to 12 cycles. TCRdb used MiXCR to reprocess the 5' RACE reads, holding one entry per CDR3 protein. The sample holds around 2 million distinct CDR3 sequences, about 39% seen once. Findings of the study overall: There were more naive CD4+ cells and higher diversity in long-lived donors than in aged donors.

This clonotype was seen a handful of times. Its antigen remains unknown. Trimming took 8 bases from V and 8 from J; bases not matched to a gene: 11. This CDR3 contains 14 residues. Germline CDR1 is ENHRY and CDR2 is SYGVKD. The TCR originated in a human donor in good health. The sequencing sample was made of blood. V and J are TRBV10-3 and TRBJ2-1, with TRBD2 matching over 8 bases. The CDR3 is CAIGVIAGRYEQFF. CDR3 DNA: TGTGCCATCGGGGTAATAGCGGGGAGGTATGAGCAGTTCTTC.